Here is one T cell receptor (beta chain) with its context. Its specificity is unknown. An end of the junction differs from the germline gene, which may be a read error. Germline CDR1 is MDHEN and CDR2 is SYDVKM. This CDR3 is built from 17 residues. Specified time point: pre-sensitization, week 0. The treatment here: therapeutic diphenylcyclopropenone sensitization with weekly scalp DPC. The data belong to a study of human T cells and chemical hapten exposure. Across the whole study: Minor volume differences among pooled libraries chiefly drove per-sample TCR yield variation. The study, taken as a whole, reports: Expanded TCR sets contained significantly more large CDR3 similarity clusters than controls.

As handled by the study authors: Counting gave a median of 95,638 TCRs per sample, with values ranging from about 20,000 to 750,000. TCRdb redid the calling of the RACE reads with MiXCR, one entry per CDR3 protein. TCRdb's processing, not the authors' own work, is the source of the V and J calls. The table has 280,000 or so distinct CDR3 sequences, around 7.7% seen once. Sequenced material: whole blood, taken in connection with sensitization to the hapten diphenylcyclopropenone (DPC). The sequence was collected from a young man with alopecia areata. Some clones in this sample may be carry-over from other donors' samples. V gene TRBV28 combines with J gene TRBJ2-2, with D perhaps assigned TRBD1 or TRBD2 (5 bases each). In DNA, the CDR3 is TGTGCCAGCAGTTTCTGGGGCAGGGCAGGGAACACCGGGGAGCTGTTTTTC. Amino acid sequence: CASSFWGRAGNTGELFF.